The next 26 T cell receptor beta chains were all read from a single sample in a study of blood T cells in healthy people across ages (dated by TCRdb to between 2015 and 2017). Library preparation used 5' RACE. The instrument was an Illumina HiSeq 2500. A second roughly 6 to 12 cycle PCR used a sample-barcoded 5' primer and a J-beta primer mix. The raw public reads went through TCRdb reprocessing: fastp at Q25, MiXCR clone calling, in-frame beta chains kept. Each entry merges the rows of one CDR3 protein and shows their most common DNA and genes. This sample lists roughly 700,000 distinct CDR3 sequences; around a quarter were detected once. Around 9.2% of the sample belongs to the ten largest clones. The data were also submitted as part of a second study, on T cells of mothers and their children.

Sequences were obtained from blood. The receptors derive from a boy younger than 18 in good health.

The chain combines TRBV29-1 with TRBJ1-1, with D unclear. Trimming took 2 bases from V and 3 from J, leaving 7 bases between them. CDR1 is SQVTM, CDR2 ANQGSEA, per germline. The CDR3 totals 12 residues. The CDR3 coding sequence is TGCAGCGTTGAATCCCGGGACACTGAAGCTTTCTTT. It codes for CSVESRDTEAFF.

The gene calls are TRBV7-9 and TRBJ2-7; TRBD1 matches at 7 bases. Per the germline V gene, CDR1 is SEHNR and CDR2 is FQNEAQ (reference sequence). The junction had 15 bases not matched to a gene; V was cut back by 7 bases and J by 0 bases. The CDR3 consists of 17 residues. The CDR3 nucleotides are TGTGCCAGCACTCCTCCTGTAGGGGGCCGTAGCTCCTACGAGCAGTACTTC. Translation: CASTPPVGGRSSYEQYF.

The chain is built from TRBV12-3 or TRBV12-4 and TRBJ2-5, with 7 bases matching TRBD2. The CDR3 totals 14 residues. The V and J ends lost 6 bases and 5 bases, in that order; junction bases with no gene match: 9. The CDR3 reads CASSPSGGYETQYF. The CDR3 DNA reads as TGTGCCAGCAGCCCTTCCGGGGGGTACGAGACCCAGTACTTC.

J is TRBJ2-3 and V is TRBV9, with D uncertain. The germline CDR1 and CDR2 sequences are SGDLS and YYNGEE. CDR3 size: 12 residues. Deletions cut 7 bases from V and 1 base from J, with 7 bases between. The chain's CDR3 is CASGLRTDTQYF. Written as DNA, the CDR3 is TGTGCCAGCGGTCTTCGCACAGATACGCAGTATTTT.

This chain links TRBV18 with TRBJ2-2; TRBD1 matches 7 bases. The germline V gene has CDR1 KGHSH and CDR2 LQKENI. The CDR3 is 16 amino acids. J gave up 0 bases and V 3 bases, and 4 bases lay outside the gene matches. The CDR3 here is CASSPSTGPNTGELFF. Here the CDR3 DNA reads TGTGCCAGCTCACCCTCGACAGGGCCGAACACCGGGGAGCTGTTTTTT.

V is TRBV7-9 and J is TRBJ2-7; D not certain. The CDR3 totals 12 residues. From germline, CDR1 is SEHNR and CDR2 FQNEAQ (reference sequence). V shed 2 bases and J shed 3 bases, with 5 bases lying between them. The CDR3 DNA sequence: TGTGCCAGCAGCTTATTCGACTACGAGCAGTACTTC. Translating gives CASSLFDYEQYF.

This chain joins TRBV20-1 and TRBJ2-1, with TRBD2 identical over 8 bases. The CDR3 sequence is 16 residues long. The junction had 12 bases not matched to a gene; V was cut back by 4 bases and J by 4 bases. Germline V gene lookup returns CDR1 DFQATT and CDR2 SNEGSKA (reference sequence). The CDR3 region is CSAMAAGGLTYNEQFF. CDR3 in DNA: TGCAGTGCTATGGCGGCGGGGGGCCTCACTTACAATGAGCAGTTCTTC.

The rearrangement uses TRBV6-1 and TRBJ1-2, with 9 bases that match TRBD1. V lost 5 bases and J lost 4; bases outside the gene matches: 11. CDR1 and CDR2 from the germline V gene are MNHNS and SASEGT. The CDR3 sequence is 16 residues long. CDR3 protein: CASSTRRDREAYGYTF. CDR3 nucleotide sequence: TGTGCCAGCAGTACGCGCCGGGACAGGGAGGCCTATGGCTACACCTTC.

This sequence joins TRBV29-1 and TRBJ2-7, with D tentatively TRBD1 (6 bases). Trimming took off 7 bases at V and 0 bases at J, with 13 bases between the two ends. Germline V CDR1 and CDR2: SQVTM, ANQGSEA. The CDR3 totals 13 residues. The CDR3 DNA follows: TGCAGCGCAACAGGGAGAAGCTCCTACGAGCAGTACTTC. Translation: CSATGRSSYEQYF.

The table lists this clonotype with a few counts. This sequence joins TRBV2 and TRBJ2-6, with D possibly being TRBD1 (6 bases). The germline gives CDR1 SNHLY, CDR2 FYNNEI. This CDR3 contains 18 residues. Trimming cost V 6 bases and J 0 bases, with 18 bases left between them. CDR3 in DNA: TGTGCCAGCAGGTCAGACAGGACCCCCCGCTCTGGGGCCAACGTCCTGACTTTC. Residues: CASRSDRTPRSGANVLTF.

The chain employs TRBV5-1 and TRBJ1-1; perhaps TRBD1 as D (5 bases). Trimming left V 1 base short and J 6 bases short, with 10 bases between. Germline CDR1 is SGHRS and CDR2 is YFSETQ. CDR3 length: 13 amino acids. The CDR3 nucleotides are TGCGCCAGCAGCTTGAAAGGGGTAGCTGAAGCTTTCTTT. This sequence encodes CASSLKGVAEAFF.

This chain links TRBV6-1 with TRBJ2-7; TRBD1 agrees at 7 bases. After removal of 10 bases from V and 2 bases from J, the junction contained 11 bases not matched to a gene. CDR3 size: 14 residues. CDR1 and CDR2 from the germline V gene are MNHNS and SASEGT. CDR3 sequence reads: CAIDSGQWTYEQYF. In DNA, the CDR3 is TGTGCCATCGATTCGGGACAGTGGACCTACGAGCAGTACTTC.

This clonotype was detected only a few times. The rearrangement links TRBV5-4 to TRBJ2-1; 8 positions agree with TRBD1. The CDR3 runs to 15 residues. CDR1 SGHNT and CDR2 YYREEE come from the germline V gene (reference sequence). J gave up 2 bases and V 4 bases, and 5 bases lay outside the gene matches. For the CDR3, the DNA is TGTGCCAGCAGCATCGGGACAGGAGCCTACAATGAGCAGTTCTTC. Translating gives CASSIGTGAYNEQFF.

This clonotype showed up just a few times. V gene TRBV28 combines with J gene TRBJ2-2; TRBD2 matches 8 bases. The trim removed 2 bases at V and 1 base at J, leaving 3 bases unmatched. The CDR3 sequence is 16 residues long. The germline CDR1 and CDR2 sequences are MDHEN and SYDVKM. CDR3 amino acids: CASSLGSGENTGELFF. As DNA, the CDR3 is TGTGCCAGCAGTTTAGGTAGCGGGGAGAACACCGGGGAGCTGTTTTTT.

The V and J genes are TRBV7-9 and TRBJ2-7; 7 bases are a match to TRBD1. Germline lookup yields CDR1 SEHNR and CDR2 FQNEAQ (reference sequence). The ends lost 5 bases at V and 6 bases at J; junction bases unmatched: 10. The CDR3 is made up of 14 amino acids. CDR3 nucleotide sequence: TGTGCCAGCAGCCTACCCCACAGGGGCTCCGAGCAGTACTTC. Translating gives CASSLPHRGSEQYF.

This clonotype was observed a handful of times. CDR3 protein: CASSPGTIGNEQFF. CDR3 DNA sequence: TGTGCCAGCAGCCCCGGGACTATTGGAAATGAGCAGTTCTTC. The chain employs TRBV7-3 and TRBJ2-5; the match to TRBD2 covers 7 bases. The closer fit of TRBJ2-1 to the DNA end suggests the J call may be wrong. The CDR3 has 14 residues. Per the germline V gene, CDR1 is SGHTA and CDR2 is FQGTGA.

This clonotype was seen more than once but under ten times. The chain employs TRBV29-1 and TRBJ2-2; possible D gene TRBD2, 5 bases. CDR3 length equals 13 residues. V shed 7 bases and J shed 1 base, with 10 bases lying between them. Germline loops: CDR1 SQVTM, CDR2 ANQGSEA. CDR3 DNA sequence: TGCAGCGCGGACTTGCAGAACACCGGGGAGCTGTTTTTT. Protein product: CSADLQNTGELFF.

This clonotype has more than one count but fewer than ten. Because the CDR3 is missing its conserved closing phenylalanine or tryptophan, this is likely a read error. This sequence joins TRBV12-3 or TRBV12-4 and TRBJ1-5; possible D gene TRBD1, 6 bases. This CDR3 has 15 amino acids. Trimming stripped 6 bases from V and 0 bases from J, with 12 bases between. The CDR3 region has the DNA TGTGCCAGCAGACCCGGGGGGGCTAGCAATCAGCCCCAGCATCTT. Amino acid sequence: CASRPGGASNQPQHL.

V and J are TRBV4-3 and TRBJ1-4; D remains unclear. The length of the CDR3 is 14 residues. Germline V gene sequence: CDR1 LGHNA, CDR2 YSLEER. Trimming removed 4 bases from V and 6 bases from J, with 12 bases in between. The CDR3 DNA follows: TGCGCCAGCAGCCGGGGTAGGGATGATGAAAAACTGTTTTTT. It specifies CASSRGRDDEKLFF.

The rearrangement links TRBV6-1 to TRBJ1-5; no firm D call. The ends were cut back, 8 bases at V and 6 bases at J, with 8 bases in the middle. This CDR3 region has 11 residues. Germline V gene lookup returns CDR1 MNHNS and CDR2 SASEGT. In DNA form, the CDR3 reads TGTGCCAGCCGGATTACTCAGCCCCAGCATTTT. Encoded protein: CASRITQPQHF.

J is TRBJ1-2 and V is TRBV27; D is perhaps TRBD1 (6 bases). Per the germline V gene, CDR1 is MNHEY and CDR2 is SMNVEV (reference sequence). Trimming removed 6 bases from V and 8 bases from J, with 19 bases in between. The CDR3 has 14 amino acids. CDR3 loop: CASSLSGGGEGYTF. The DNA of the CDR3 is TGTGCCAGCAGCCTGTCGGGGGGCGGTGAAGGCTACACCTTC.

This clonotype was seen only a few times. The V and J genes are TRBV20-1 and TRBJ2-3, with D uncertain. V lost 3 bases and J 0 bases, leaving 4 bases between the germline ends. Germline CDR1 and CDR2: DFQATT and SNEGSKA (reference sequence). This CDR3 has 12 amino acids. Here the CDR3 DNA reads TGCAGTGCTAGTTACAGCACAGATACGCAGTATTTT. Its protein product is CSASYSTDTQYF.

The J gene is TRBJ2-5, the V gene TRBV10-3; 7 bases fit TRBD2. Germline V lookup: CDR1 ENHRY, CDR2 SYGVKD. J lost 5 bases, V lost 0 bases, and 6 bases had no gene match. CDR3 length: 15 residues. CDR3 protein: CAISESEDGGETQYF. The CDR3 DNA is TGTGCCATCAGTGAGTCGGAAGACGGGGGGGAGACCCAGTACTTC.

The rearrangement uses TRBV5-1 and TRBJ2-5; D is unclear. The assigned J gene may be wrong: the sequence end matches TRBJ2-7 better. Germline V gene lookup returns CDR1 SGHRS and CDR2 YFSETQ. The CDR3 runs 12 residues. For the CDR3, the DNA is TGCGCCAGCAGTCTACACCGCTACGAGCAGTACTTC. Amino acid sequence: CASSLHRYEQYF.

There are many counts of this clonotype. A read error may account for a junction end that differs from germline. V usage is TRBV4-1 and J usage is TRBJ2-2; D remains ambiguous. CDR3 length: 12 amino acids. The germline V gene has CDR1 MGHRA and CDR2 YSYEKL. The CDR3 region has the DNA TGTGCCAGCAGCCCGAACACCGGGGAGCTGTTTTTT. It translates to CASSPNTGELFF.

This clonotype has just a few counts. The CDR3 loop reads CASSDDRLAGETQYF. CDR3 DNA: TGCGCCAGCAGTGATGACCGACTAGCTGGGGAGACCCAGTACTTC. This rearrangement joins TRBV5-1 to TRBJ2-5; 7 bases align to TRBD2. The CDR3 spans 15 residues. CDR1 SGHRS and CDR2 YFSETQ come from the germline V gene. J lost 5 bases, V lost 5 bases, and 12 bases had no gene match. Combining the CDR3 with reference TRBV5-1 and TRBJ2-5 gives the whole variable domain KAGVTQTPRYLIKTRGQQVTLSCSPISGHRSVSWYQQTPGQGLQFLFEYFSETQRNKGNFPGRFSGRQFSNSRSEMNVSTLELGDSALYLCASSDDRLAGETQYFGPGTRLLVL.